This T cell receptor (beta chain) was sequenced in a study of regulatory T cells in long-lasting Graves disease. Study-level findings and limits: Among the persistent patients, 2,741 public clonotypes were shared, more than the roughly 970 shared among new patients. Researchers examined only peripheral blood and not thyroid tissue.

Germline V gene data show CDR1 as DFQATT and CDR2 as SNEGSKA (reference sequence). This CDR3 region has 12 residues. V lost 3 bases to trimming and J lost 10 bases, with 13 bases between them. The authors built TCR beta libraries using iRepertoire HTBI primers and Arm-PCR of CDR3 regions. TCRdb reanalysed the multiplex PCR reads using MiXCR and keeps one entry per CDR3 protein. This table holds a few hundred thousand distinct CDR3 sequences, 12% found once. This clonotype has at least ten counts. Its target is unknown. This sample's time point: newly diagnosed GD, antithyroid drugs for less than 3 months. Isolated PBMC RNA provided the starting material for the TCR library. These same data were also listed under a study on T cells in Graves' hyperthyroidism and ophthalmopathy. That work adds: For the diagnoses, clinical symptoms, serum thyroxine and TRAb, thyroid ultrasound and orbital computed tomography were used.

The V call is TRBV20-1, the J call TRBJ2-1, with D perhaps TRBD2 (5 bases). This TCR derives from a young woman with Graves disease. The input for sequencing was peripheral blood mononuclear cells (PBMCs), taken at new diagnosis, from a patient treated with antithyroid drugs. CDR3 in amino acids: CSASEWRTEQFF. The CDR3 nucleotides are TGCAGTGCTAGCGAATGGAGGACCGAGCAGTTCTTC.